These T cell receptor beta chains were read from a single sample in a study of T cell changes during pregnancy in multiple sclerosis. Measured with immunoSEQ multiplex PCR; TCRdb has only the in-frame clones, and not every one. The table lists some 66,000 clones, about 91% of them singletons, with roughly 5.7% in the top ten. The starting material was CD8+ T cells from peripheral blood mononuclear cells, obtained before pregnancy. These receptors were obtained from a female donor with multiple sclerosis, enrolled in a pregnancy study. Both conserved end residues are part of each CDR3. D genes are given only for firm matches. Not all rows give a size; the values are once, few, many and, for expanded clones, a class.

DNA: TGCAGCGTTCGCGACAGGTCCGCACCCAGCGAGCAGTACTTC
CDR3: CSVRDRSAPSEQYF
size: .
J: TRBJ2-7
D: .
V: TRBV29-1

DNA: TGCGCCAGCAGCGCAACAGCGGGATACCAAGAGACCCAGTACTTC
CDR3: CASSATAGYQETQYF
size: .
J: TRBJ2-5
D: TRBD2
V: TRBV5-1

DNA: TGCGCCAGCAGCCAAGTGGGCAGACAAATCTACGAGCAGTACTTC
CDR3: CASSQVGRQIYEQYF
size: .
J: TRBJ2-7
D: .
V: TRBV4-1

DNA: TGTGCCAGCAGCTCCGACGGGGTAAAGCAGTACTTC
CDR3: CASSSDGVKQYF
size: .
J: TRBJ2-7
D: .
V: TRBV6-4

DNA: TGTGCCAGTACCCCGACAGGGGGCCTGAACACTGAAGCTTTCTTT
CDR3: CASTPTGGLNTEAFF
size: .
J: TRBJ1-1
D: TRBD1
V: TRBV19

DNA: TGTGCCAGCAGCTTAAAGGGACTGGGCTATGGCTACACCTTC
CDR3: CASSLKGLGYGYTF
size: .
J: TRBJ1-2
D: .
V: TRBV27

DNA: TGCGCCAGCAGCCACATGAACACTGAAGCTTTCTTT
CDR3: CASSHMNTEAFF
size: .
J: TRBJ1-1
D: .
V: TRBV4-1

DNA: TGTGCCAGCAGGAAGGGACAGGGAGAGTATAATTCACCCCTCCACTTT
CDR3: CASRKGQGEYNSPLHF
size: .
J: TRBJ1-6
D: TRBD1
V: TRBV2

DNA: TGTGCCAGCAGTGAAGACAGCTACTATGGCTACACCTTC
CDR3: CASSEDSYYGYTF
size: .
J: TRBJ1-2
D: .
V: TRBV6-1

DNA: TGTGCCAGCAGTTTAATAGGGGGGGGCACAGATACGCAGTATTTT
CDR3: CASSLIGGGTDTQYF
size: once
J: TRBJ2-3
D: .
V: TRBV27

DNA: TGTGCCAGCAGCTCCCCGGGACACAGGAACACTGAAGCTTTCTTT
CDR3: CASSSPGHRNTEAFF
size: few
J: TRBJ1-1
D: .
V: TRBV5-5

DNA: TGTGCCAGCGGGAGTGGAAACACCATATATTTT
CDR3: CASGSGNTIYF
size: .
J: TRBJ1-3
D: .
V: TRBV9

DNA: TGTGCCAGCAGCGGAGGACAGGGGGCTGACGAGCAGTACTTC
CDR3: CASSGGQGADEQYF
size: .
J: TRBJ2-7
D: TRBD1
V: TRBV9

DNA: TGTGCCAGCAGACCCAGCGGGGAAACCTCCTACGAGCAGTACTTC
CDR3: CASRPSGETSYEQYF
size: .
J: TRBJ2-7
D: TRBD2
V: TRBV6-5

DNA: TGTGCCTGGAGAGAAGGGACAGTTTCCTACAATGAGCAGTTCTTC
CDR3: CAWREGTVSYNEQFF
size: once
J: TRBJ2-1
D: TRBD1
V: TRBV30

DNA: TGTGCCAGCAGTTTGGGACTAGCGGGGGTTTTCTACGAGCAGTACTTC
CDR3: CASSLGLAGVFYEQYF
size: .
J: TRBJ2-7
D: TRBD2
V: TRBV27

DNA: TGTGCCAGCAGCTTAATGGACAGCTACGAGCAGTACTTC
CDR3: CASSLMDSYEQYF
size: .
J: TRBJ2-7
D: .
V: TRBV5-5

DNA: TGTGCCAGCAGCGTCGACAGGGACGTTACAGGCGGCTACACCTTC
CDR3: CASSVDRDVTGGYTF
size: .
J: TRBJ1-2
D: TRBD1
V: TRBV9

DNA: TGTGCCAGCAGCGTGGGACTAGCGGGGGGCGGGTTCTCCTACAATGAGCAGTTCTTC
CDR3: CASSVGLAGGGFSYNEQFF
size: once
J: TRBJ2-1
D: TRBD2
V: TRBV9

DNA: TGTGCCAGCAGTACGTTCGGGGGGAACAATGAGCAGTTCTTC
CDR3: CASSTFGGNNEQFF
size: .
J: TRBJ2-1
D: TRBD2
V: TRBV27

DNA: TGTGCCTGGAGTGCCCTGGGGACAGGGGGCCACGAGCAGTACTTC
CDR3: CAWSALGTGGHEQYF
size: .
J: TRBJ2-7
D: TRBD1
V: TRBV30

DNA: TGTGCCAGCAGCTCCGGACAGCACGAAGCTTTCTTT
CDR3: CASSSGQHEAFF
size: .
J: TRBJ1-1
D: .
V: TRBV7-8